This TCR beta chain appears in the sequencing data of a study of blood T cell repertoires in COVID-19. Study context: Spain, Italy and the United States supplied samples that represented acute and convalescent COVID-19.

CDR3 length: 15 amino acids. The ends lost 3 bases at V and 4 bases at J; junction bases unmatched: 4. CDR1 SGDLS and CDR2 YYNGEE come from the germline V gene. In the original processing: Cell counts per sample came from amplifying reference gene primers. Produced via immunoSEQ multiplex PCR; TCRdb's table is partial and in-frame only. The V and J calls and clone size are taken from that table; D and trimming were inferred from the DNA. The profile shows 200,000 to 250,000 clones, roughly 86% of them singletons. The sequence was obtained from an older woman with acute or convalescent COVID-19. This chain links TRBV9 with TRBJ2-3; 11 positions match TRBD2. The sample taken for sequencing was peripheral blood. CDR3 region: CASSALAGGPDTQYF. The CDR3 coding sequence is TGTGCCAGCAGCGCTCTAGCGGGGGGCCCAGATACGCAGTATTTT.